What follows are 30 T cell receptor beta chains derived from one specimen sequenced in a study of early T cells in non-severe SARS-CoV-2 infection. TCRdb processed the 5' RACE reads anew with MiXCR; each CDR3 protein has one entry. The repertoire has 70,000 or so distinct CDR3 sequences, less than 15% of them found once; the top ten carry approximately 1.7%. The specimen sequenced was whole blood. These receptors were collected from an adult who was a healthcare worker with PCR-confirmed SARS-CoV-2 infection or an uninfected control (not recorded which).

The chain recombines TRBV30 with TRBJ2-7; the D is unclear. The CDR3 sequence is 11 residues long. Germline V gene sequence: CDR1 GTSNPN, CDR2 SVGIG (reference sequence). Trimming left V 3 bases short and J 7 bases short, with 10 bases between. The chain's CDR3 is CAWSRLGEQYF. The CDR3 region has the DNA TGTGCCTGGAGCCGATTGGGGGAGCAGTACTTC.

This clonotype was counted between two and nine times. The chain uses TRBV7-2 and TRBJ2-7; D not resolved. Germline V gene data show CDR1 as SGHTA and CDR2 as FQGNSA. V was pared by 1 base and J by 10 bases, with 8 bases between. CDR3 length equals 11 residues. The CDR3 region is CASSLGPTQYF. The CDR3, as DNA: TGTGCCAGCAGCTTAGGGCCAACACAGTACTTC.

The CDR3 DNA reads as TGCGCCAGCAGCTACAACCCAGGGTTCGATGGCTACACCTTC. Translated, it gives CASSYNPGFDGYTF. This chain connects TRBV5-1 to TRBJ1-2; D possibly corresponds to TRBD1 (5 bases). This CDR3 region has 14 residues. Germline assignment: CDR1 SGHRS and CDR2 YFSETQ. V gave up 3 bases and J gave up 6 bases, with 15 bases separating them. Drawing the rest from reference TRBV5-1 and TRBJ1-2, the complete variable domain is KAGVTQTPRYLIKTRGQQVTLSCSPISGHRSVSWYQQTPGQGLQFLFEYFSETQRNKGNFPGRFSGRQFSNSRSEMNVSTLELGDSALYLCASSYNPGFDGYTFGSGTRLTVV.

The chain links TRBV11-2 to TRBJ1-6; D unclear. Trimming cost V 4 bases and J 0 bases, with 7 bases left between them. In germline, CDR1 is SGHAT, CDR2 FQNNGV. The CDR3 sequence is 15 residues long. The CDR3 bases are TGTGCCAGCAGCTCCCCGAGCTCCTATAATTCACCCCTCCACTTT. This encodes CASSSPSSYNSPLHF.

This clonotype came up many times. CDR3 sequence (DNA): TGTGCCAGCAGCCAAGGAGCAGGGTCTCATTCACCCCTCCACTTT. Translation: CASSQGAGSHSPLHF. The rearrangement links TRBV3-1 to TRBJ1-6, with D perhaps TRBD1 (5 bases). Germline assignment: CDR1 LGHDT and CDR2 YNNKEL (reference sequence). Trimming pared 1 base from V and 8 bases from J, leaving 12 bases between. CDR3 length: 15 residues.

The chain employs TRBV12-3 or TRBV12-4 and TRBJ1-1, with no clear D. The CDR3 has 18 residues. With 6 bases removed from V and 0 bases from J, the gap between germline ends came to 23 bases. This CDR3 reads CASSPIAGNGPMNTEAFF. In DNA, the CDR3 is TGTGCCAGCAGCCCCATTGCGGGCAACGGACCTATGAACACTGAAGCTTTCTTT.

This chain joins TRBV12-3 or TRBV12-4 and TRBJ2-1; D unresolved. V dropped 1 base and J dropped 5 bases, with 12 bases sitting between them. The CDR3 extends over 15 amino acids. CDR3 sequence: CASSLVARLDNEQFF. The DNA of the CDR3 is TGTGCCAGCAGTTTAGTCGCCAGGTTAGACAATGAGCAGTTCTTC.

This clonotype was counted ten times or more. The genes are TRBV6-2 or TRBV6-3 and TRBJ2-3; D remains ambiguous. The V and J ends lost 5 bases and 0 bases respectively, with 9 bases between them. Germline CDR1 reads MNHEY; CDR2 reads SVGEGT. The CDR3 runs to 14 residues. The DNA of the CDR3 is TGTGCCAGCAGTACCCTGGACAGCACAGATACGCAGTATTTT. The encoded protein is CASSTLDSTDTQYF.

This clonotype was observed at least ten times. CDR3 coding DNA: TGCAGTGCTAGCCGGACTAGCGGGGGGGTGAACACCGGGGAGCTGTTTTTT. Its translation: CSASRTSGGVNTGELFF. The rearrangement uses TRBV20-1 and TRBJ2-2; 15 bases are shared with TRBD2. The CDR3 runs to 17 residues. With 3 bases clipped from V and 1 base from J, the junction kept 3 bases outside the gene matches. Germline V gene sequence: CDR1 DFQATT, CDR2 SNEGSKA (reference sequence).

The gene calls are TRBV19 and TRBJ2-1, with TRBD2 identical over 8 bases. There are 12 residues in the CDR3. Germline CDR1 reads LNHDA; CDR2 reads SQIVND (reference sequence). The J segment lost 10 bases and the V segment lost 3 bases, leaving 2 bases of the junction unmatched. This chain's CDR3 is CASSIRGGEQFF. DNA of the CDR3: TGTGCCAGTAGTATCCGGGGGGGAGAGCAGTTCTTC.

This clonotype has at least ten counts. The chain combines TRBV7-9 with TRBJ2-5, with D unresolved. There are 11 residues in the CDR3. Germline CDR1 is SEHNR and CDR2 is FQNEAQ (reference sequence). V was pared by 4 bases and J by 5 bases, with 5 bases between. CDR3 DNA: TGTGCCAGCAGCTCATCGGAGACCCAGTACTTC. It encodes CASSSSETQYF.

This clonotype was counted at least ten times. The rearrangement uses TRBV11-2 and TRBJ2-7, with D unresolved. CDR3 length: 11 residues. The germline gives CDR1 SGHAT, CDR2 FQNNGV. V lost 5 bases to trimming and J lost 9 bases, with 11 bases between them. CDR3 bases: TGTGCCAGCAGCGGACCGATCGCGCAGTACTTC. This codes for CASSGPIAQYF.

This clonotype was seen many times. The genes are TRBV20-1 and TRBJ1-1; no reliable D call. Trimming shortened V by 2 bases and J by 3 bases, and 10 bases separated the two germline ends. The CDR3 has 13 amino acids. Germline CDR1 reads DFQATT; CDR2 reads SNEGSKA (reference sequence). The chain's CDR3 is CSARPFRDTEAFF. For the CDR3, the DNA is TGCAGTGCTAGACCCTTTAGAGACACTGAAGCTTTCTTT.

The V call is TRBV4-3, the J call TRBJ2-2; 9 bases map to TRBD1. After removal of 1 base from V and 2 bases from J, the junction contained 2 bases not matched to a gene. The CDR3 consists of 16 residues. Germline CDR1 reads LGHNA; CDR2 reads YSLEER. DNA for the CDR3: TGCGCCAGCAGCCAAGGACAGGGGGGAAACACCGGGGAGCTGTTTTTT. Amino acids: CASSQGQGGNTGELFF.

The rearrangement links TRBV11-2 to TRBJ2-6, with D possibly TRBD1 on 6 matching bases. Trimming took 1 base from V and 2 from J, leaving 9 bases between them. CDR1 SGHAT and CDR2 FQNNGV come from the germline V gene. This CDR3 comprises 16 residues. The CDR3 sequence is CASSLGRQAGANVLTF. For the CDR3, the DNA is TGTGCCAGCAGCTTAGGAAGACAGGCTGGGGCCAACGTCCTGACTTTC.

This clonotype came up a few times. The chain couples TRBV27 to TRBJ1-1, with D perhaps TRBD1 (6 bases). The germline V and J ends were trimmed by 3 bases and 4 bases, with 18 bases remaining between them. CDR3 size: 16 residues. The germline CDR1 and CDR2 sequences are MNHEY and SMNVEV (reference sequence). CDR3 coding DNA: TGTGCCAGCAGTTTCTCACGTCGGGGGCTTGGCACTGAAGCTTTCTTT. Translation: CASSFSRRGLGTEAFF.

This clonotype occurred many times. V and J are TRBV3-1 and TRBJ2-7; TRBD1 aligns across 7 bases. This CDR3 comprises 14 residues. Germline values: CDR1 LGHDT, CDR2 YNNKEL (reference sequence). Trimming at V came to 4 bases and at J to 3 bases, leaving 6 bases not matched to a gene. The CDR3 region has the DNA TGTGCCAGCAGCCCCGGACAGGCCAACTACGAGCAGTACTTC. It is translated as CASSPGQANYEQYF.

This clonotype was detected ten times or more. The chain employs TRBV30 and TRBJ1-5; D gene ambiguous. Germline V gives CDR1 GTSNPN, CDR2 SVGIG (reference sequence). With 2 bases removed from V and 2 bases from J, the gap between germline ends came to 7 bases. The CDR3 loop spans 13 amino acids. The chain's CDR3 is CAWSRAGNQPQHF. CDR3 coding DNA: TGTGCCTGGAGTAGGGCGGGCAATCAGCCCCAGCATTTT.

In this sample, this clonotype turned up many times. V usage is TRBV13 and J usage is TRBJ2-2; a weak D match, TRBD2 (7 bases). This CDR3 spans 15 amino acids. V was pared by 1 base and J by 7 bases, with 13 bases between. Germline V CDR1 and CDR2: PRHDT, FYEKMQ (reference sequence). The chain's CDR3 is CASSLERGASGELFF. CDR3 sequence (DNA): TGTGCCAGCAGCTTAGAACGGGGGGCCAGCGGGGAGCTGTTTTTT.

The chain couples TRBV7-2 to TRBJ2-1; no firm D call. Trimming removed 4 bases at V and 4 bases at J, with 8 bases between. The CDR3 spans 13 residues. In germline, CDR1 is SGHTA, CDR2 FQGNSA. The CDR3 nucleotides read TGTGCCAGCAGCTCCGAAATATACAATGAGCAGTTCTTC. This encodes CASSSEIYNEQFF.

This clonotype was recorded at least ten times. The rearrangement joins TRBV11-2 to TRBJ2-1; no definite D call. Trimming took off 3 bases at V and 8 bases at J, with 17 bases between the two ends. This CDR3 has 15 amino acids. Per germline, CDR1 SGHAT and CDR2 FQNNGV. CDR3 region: CASSLGGFGFDEQFF. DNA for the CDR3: TGTGCCAGCAGCTTGGGTGGTTTTGGGTTCGATGAGCAGTTCTTC.

CDR3 region: CASGLSLSGLTDTQYF. DNA for the CDR3: TGTGCCAGCGGCCTTTCCTTGAGCGGACTCACAGATACGCAGTATTTT. This chain connects TRBV12-3 or TRBV12-4 to TRBJ2-3; the D gene is possibly TRBD2 (5 bases). Trimming cost V 8 bases and J 2 bases, with 20 bases left between them. This CDR3 is built from 16 residues.

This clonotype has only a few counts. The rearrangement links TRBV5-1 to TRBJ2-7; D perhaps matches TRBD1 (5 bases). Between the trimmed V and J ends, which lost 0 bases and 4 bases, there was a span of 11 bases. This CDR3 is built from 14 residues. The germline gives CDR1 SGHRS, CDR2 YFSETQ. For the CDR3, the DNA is TGCGCCAGCAGCTTGGAGCAGGGAAGGTACGAGCAGTACTTC. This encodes CASSLEQGRYEQYF.

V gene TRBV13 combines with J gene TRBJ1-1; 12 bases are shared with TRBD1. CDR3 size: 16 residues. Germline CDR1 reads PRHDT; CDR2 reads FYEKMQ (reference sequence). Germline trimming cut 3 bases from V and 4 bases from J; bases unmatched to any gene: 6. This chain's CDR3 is CASSFSSGQGATEAFF. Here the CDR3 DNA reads TGTGCCAGCAGCTTCTCATCGGGACAGGGGGCCACTGAAGCTTTCTTT.

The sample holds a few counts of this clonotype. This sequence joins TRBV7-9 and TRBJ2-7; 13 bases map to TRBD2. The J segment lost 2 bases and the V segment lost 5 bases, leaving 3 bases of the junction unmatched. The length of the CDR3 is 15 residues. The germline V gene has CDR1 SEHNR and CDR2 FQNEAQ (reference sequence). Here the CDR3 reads CASSGGLAGAYEQYF. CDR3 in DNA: TGTGCCAGCAGCGGTGGACTAGCGGGAGCCTACGAGCAGTACTTC.

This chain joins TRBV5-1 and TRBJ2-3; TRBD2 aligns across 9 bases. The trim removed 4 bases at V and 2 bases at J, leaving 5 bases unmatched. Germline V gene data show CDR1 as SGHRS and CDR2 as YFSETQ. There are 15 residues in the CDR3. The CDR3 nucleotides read TGCGCCAGCAGCCCTAGCGGGGTCTACACAGATACGCAGTATTTT. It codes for CASSPSGVYTDTQYF.

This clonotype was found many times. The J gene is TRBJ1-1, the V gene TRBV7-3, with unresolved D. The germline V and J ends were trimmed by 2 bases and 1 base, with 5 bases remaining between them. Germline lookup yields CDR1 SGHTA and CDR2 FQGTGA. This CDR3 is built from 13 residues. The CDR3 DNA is TGTGCCAGCAGCTTACGGACGAACACTGAAGCTTTCTTT. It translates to CASSLRTNTEAFF.

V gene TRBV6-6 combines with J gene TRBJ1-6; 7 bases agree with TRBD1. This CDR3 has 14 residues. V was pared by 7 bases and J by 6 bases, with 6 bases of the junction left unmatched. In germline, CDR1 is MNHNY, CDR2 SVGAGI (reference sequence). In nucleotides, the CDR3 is TGTGCCAGCAAGAGGGACAGTAGTAATTCACCCCTCCACTTT. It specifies CASKRDSSNSPLHF.

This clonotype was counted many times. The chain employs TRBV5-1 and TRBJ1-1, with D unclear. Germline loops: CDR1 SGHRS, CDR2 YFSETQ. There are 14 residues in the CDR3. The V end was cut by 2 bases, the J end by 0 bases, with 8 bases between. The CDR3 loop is CASSLGSLNTEAFF. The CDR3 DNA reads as TGCGCCAGCAGCTTAGGGTCATTGAACACTGAAGCTTTCTTT.

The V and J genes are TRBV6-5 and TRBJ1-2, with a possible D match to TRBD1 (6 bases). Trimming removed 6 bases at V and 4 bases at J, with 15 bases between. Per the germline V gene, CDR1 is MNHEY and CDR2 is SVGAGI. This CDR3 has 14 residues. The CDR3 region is CASRTPGGGYGYTF. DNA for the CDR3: TGTGCCAGCAGAACTCCGGGAGGGGGCTATGGCTACACCTTC.